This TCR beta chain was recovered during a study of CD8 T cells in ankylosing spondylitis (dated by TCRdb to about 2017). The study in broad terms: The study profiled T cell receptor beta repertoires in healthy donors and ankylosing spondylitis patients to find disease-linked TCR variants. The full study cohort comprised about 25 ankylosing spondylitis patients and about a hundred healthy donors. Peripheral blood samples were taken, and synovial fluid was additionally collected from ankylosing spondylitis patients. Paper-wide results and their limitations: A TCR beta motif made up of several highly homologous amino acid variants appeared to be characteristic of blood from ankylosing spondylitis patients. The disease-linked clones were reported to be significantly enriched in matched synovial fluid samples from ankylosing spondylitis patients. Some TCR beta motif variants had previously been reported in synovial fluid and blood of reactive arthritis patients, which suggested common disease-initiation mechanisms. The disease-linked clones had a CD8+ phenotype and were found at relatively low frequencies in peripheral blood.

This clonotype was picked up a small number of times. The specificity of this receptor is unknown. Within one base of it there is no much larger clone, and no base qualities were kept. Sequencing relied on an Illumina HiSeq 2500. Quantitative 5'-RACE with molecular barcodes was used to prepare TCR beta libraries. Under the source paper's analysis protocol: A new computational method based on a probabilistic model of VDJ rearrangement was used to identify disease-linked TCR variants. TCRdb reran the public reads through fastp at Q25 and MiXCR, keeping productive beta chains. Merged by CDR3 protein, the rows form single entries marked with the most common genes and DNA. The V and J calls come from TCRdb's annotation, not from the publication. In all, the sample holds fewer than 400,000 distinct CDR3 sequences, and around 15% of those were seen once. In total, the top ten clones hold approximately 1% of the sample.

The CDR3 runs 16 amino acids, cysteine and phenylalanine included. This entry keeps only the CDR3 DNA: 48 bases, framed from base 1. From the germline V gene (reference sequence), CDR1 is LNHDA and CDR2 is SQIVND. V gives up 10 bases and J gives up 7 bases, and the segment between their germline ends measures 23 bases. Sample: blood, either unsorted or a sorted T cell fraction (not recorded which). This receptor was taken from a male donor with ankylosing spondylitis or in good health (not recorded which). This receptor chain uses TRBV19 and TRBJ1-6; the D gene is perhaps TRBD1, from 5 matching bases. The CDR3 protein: CATRGGMNARNSPLHF. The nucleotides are TGTGCCACTAGGGGAGGGATGAACGCCCGGAATTCACCCCTCCACTTT.